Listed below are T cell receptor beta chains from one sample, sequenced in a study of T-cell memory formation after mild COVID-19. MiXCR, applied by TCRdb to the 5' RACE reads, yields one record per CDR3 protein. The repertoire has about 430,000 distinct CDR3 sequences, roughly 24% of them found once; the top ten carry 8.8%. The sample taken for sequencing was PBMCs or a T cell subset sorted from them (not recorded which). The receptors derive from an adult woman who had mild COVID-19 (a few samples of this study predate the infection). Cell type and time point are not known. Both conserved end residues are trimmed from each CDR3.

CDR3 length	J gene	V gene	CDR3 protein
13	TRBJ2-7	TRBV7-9	ASSLGLGLNYEQY
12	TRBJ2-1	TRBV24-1	ATSDAGSYNEQF
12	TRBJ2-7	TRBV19	ASCDGQGNYEQY
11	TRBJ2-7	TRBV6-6	ASSPRGLDEQY
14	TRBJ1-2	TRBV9	ASSGAPDRANYGYT
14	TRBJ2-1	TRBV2	ASSEVRGRGYNEQF
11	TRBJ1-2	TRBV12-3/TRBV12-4	ASGVPRGYGYT
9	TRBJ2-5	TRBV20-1	SARVGGTQY
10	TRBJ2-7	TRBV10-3	AIGESSYEQY
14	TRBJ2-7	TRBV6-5	ASSQPGQASSYEQY
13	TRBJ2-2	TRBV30	AWSVERGQTGELF
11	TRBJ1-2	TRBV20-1	SARKEVDYGYT
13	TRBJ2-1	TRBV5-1	ASKGGEGIYNEQF
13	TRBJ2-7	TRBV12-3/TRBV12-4	ASSLMGQVLHEQY
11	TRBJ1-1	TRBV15	ATSRVGGAEAF
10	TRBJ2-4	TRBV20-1	SAREGGNIQY
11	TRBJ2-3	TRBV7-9	AATRSNTDTQY
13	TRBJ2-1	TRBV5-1	ASSLDLAGGREQF
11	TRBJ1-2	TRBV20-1	SARRDLDYGYA
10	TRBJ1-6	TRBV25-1	ASKGGGSPLH
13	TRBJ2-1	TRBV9	ASSVRLAGFNEQF
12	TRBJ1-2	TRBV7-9	ASSLTGSPYGYT
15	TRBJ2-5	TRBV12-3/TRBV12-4	ASSRRLGLADQETQY
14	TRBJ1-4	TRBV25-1	ASSESGGQGEEKLF
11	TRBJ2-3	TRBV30	AWIGQGPDTQY
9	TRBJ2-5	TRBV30	AWSAQETQY
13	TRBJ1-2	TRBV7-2	ASSSSGTGLYGYT
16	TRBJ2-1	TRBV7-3	ASSLRPGTSGAYNEQF
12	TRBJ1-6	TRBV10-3	AISGDRGNSPLH
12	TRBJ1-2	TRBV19	ASTADRGLYGYT
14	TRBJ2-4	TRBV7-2	ASSGQGQLAKNIQY
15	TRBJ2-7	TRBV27	ASSLSGHSFGAYEQY
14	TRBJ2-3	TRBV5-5	ASNRRLAGDTDTQY
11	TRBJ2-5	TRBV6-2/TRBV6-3	ASSYSELLPRY
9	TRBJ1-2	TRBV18	ASSPRDGYT
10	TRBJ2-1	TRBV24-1	ATTSWDNEQF
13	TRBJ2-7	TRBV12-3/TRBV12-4	ATSHPVGGSYEQY
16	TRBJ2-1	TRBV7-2	ASSFPRGAGLKGNEQF
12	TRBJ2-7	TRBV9	ASSPLRETFEQY
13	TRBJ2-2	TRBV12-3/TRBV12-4	ASSFPDRGPGELF
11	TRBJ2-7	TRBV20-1	SASRDSSYEQY
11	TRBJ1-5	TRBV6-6	ASTSWGRQPQH
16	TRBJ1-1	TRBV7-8	ASSLTTGGNRMNTEAF
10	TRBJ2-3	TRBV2	ARSLLTDTQY
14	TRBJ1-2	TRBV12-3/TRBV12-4	ASSRTLGGANYGYT
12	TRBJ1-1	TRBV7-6	ASSLAAGGPEAF